This T cell receptor beta chain was captured in a study of long-term antiretroviral therapy in people with HIV (dated by TCRdb to between 2022 and 2023). Regarding the study in general: The earliest samples were collected about a decade before the 2015 WHO recommendation for immediate ART, when ART was typically delayed until CD4 counts fell. A retrospective serial study tested whether changes in peripheral blood TRB repertoire composition and diversity were associated with ART initiation and durable HIV suppression. A total of 192 cryopreserved PBMC samples were contributed to the cohort by 30 adults with confirmed HIV infection, with samples collected serially over a mean of approximately six years (range 1-12). Of the roughly 31 participants with HIV, ten to eleven were female. No cross-contamination during QIAcube processing was shown when test extractions of a monoclonal T-cell line were performed alongside around 30 polyclonal samples.

What the research found in general, with its limitations: Inferences about post-ART repertoire changes are limited because no data were available on ART adherence, viral resistance or therapy changes. Since PBMC availability was limited, sequencing covered only the TCR beta chain, with no alpha chain pairing. The samples were dated from about 2004 to 2018, and the ART regimens that were used may be less effective than current ART regimens. ART initiation was associated with a significant increase in TRB diversity, but diversity stayed significantly below transplant donor controls even after long-term ART. Because pre-ART samples had limited cell numbers, profiling was done on unsorted PBMC rather than on sorted CD4+ and CD8+ T cells. Narrower CDR3 length ranges were observed in HIV repertoires than in controls, and an antigen-experienced repertoire with only a slight naive shift after ART was suggested by the network structure. At every time point, the repertoire was dominated by expanded TRB clones first identified before ART initiation, although this dominance fluctuated and, in many PLHIV, declined after ART.

The immunoSEQ hsTCRB v3.0 assay was used at survey level resolution to sequence the TRB variable region. The targeted TRB sequencing depth was about 40,000-50,000 T-cell genomes per sample. Pooled TRB libraries were sequenced on an Illumina MiSeq with a v3 150-cycle kit. As for the authors' bioinformatics: Repertoire analysis ran in R within a reproducible Nextflow workflow covering QC, data transformation and analysis. Custom analyses were implemented in LymphoSeq2, an R package for AIRR-Seq data exploration. A few samples that yielded fewer than 5000 total TRB sequences were excluded, so that under 200 HIV repertoires were analyzed. Among the roughly 200 retained HIV repertoires, 55 to 60 were collected before ART initiation and 120 to 140 after ART initiation. Repertoires were downsampled to 5000 TRB nucleotide sequences, and summary statistics were averaged over 100 downsampling iterations. TRB sequences were retained for analysis only if CDR3 regions of at least seven amino acids were present. Diversity was assessed using a clonality score derived from Shannon entropy and using the Gini coefficient. Repertoire networks linked the top 5000 CDR3 amino acid sequences whenever two sequences differed by an edit distance of one. Antigen specificity groups and MHC restriction were predicted for TRB CDR3 amino acid sequences with GLIPH2. CDR3 amino acid sequences were matched against VDJdb and McPAS-TCR to flag known CMV, EBV, HIV or tissue antigen associations. Pre-ART, post-ART and control groups were compared with Wilcoxon signed-rank tests and Holm-Bonferroni correction. TCRdb retrieved this table from immuneACCESS and kept in-frame rearrangements only. Not all clones are present; in checked studies, unresolved V genes account for under half, and no reason is known for the remainder. The D gene and trimming were derived from the DNA, and the V and J assignments and clone size from that table. Here the sample has tens of thousands of clones; just over 85% occur a single time. The ten biggest clones cover 15% to 20% of the sample.

From the cysteine through the phenylalanine, the CDR3 covers 16 amino acids. Only CDR3 DNA remains: 48 bases, in frame from the first base. Taken from the germline V gene, the CDR1 and CDR2 loops are SGHRS and YFSETQ. Trimming leaves V shorter by 4 bases and J shorter by 1 base, with the junction holding 4 bases beyond the gene matches. Inclusion was restricted to participants for whom at least one PBMC sample before ART initiation and at least two post-ART samples were available. All participants with HIV were treated in the United States of America. Before DNA extraction, cryopreserved samples containing about 0.95-10 million PBMC were thawed and washed. At the time of the earliest PBMC sample for each participant with HIV, ages ranged from about 23 to 60 years. PBMC samples from each participant spanned 1-4 timepoints before ART initiation and 2-8 timepoints after ART initiation, with a median of 7 samples. Serial HIV viral load, CD4+ T-cell count, ART history and demographic data were obtained for every participant. Using a Qiagen kit on a QIAcube, genomic DNA was extracted from unsorted PBMC, with samples processed in batches of 12.

A note on this clone: Its antigen is not yet known. No base-level quality is on record; no much larger clone is a single base apart.

The sequence derives from a man aged 50 to 59 with HIV. The sequencing used unsorted PBMCs, collected 1.2 years after starting antiretroviral therapy. This sequence uses TRBV5-1 and TRBJ2-5; the central 13 bases match TRBD2. The nucleotides read TGCGCCAGCAGCAGAGGGACTAGCGGGGCCCAAGAGACCCAGTACTTC. This gives the protein CASSRGTSGAQETQYF. Reference TRBV5-1 and TRBJ2-5 proteins supply the regions before and after the CDR3; the full variable domain is: KAGVTQTPRYLIKTRGQQVTLSCSPISGHRSVSWYQQTPGQGLQFLFEYFSETQRNKGNFPGRFSGRQFSNSRSEMNVSTLELGDSALYLCASSRGTSGAQETQYFGPGTRLLVL.